This TCR beta chain was observed in a study of T cell changes during pregnancy in multiple sclerosis. This clone has just a few counts. The CDR3 is 14 amino acids. Between the trimmed V and J ends, which lost 4 bases and 6 bases, there was a span of 13 bases. CDR1 and CDR2 (germline): SNHLY, FYNNEI. This table comes from immunoSEQ multiplex PCR, and its TCRdb copy is limited to in-frame clones, with some not included. The sample lists some 70,000 clones, 70% to 90% occurring once. The gene calls are TRBV2 and TRBJ1-5; D not resolved. The sample was peripheral blood, taken before pregnancy. The TCR was taken from a female donor with multiple sclerosis, enrolled in a pregnancy study. CDR3 nucleotides: TGTGCCAGCAGTGCTCAACGGGGATTTCAGCCCCAGCATTTT. It is translated as CASSAQRGFQPQHF.